This is a list of T cell receptor beta chains from one sample in a study of naive and memory T cell subsets. TCRdb reanalysed the UMI-ligation and nested PCR reads using MiXCR and keeps one entry per CDR3 protein. The data hold approximately 29,000 distinct CDR3 sequences, with approximately 17% observed a single time. Material: effector memory CD4+ T cells from blood. These receptors were taken from a human donor in good health. Each CDR3 is given with its conserved first and last residue. A D gene is named only where the DNA matches it firmly. Size is stated for part of the rows, as once, few or many counts, or as a class when the clone is expanded.

CDR3 length	clone size	V gene	J gene	D gene	CDR3 protein	CDR3 DNA
16	medium-sized	TRBV4-1	TRBJ1-5	-	CASSQVPGRSNQPQHF	TGCGCCAGCAGCCAAGTTCCGGGTCGTAGCAATCAGCCCCAGCATTTT
18	many	TRBV20-1	TRBJ1-5	TRBD1	CSARSRQGAGVGNQPQHF	TGCAGTGCTAGATCCCGACAGGGGGCAGGGGTGGGCAATCAGCCCCAGCATTTT
19	medium-sized	TRBV15	TRBJ2-5	-	CATSRDYPAVGGRQETQYF	TGTGCCACCAGCAGGGACTACCCTGCCGTGGGGGGCAGGCAAGAGACCCAGTACTTC
15	-	TRBV5-4	TRBJ2-7	-	CASSPNTGPLGEQYF	TGTGCCAGCAGCCCAAACACCGGGCCCCTGGGCGAGCAGTACTTC
16	few	TRBV4-1	TRBJ2-7	TRBD2	CASSHTNGGSSYEQYF	TGCGCCAGCAGCCACACCAACGGGGGGTCCTCCTACGAGCAGTACTTC
14	once	TRBV10-1	TRBJ2-3	TRBD1	CASSENRGADTQYF	TGCGCCAGCAGTGAGAACAGGGGGGCAGATACGCAGTATTTT
16	-	TRBV12-3/TRBV12-4	TRBJ1-5	TRBD1	CASSGPRRGQNQPQHF	TGTGCCAGCAGCGGCCCCCGCAGGGGGCAGAATCAGCCCCAGCATTTT
15	-	TRBV28	TRBJ1-6	TRBD1	CASSLGQGVASPLHF	TGTGCCAGCAGTTTGGGACAGGGGGTCGCCTCACCCCTCCACTTT
15	many	TRBV4-1	TRBJ1-2	TRBD1	CASSQLTGTYYGYTF	TGCGCCAGCAGCCAACTGACAGGGACGTACTATGGCTACACCTTC
16	few	TRBV20-1	TRBJ2-1	TRBD1	CSARQNRDRLGREQFF	TGCAGTGCTAGACAGAACAGGGACAGGTTAGGCCGTGAGCAGTTCTTC
18	-	TRBV28	TRBJ2-3	TRBD2	CASSSRTSGRSRTDTQYF	TGTGCCAGCAGTTCGCGGACTAGCGGGAGAAGTCGTACAGATACGCAGTATTTT
16	few	TRBV27	TRBJ2-7	TRBD1	CASSSAPRTGHYEQYF	TGTGCCAGCAGTTCTGCGCCGAGGACAGGGCATTACGAGCAGTACTTC
14	-	TRBV25-1	TRBJ2-1	-	CASSEFPGSGEQFF	TGTGCCAGCAGTGAATTTCCCGGTAGCGGTGAGCAGTTCTTC
14	-	TRBV9	TRBJ2-7	-	CASSPAGFSYEQYF	TGTGCCAGCAGCCCGGCCGGGTTTAGCTACGAGCAGTACTTC
15	few	TRBV11-2	TRBJ1-2	TRBD1	CASSSYRDRGLGYTF	TGTGCCAGCAGCTCTTACCGGGACAGGGGACTTGGCTACACCTTC
15	-	TRBV28	TRBJ1-5	-	CASSLAGSFNQPQHF	TGTGCCAGCAGTTTAGCCGGCAGCTTCAATCAGCCCCAGCATTTT
14	-	TRBV12-3/TRBV12-4	TRBJ2-7	-	CASRKDGSSYEQYF	TGTGCCAGCAGGAAAGACGGGAGCTCCTACGAGCAGTACTTC
16	many	TRBV7-2	TRBJ2-3	TRBD2	CASSLASGSGTDTQYF	TGTGCCAGCAGCTTAGCGAGCGGGAGCGGAACAGATACGCAGTATTTT
13	-	TRBV20-1	TRBJ2-7	TRBD2	CSASGRVDYEQYF	TGCAGTGCTAGCGGGAGGGTTGACTACGAGCAGTACTTC
16	few	TRBV21-1	TRBJ2-3	-	CASSAPTAGSPDTQYF	TGTGCCAGCAGCGCTCCTACCGCGGGGTCCCCAGATACGCAGTATTTT
15	-	TRBV5-1	TRBJ2-1	-	CASSSTPNGPDEQFF	TGCGCCAGCAGCTCGACCCCGAACGGCCCGGATGAGCAGTTCTTC
16	medium-sized	TRBV27	TRBJ2-2	TRBD2	CASSPSGRADTGELFF	TGTGCCAGCAGTCCTAGCGGGAGGGCTGACACCGGGGAGCTGTTTTTT
14	many	TRBV28	TRBJ1-1	-	CASSIRGAVTEAFF	TGTGCCAGCAGCATTCGGGGGGCGGTCACTGAAGCTTTCTTT
16	many	TRBV23-1	TRBJ2-2	TRBD1	CAIGSRTGGDTGELFF	TGCGCCATCGGATCTCGGACAGGGGGCGACACCGGGGAGCTGTTTTTT
14	few	TRBV6-2/TRBV6-3	TRBJ2-7	TRBD1	CASVQQGPTYEQYF	TGTGCCAGCGTTCAACAGGGGCCAACCTACGAGCAGTACTTC
16	once	TRBV11-2	TRBJ2-7	TRBD2	CASSPLRGSRAYEQYF	TGTGCCAGCAGCCCCTTGCGGGGGTCTCGGGCCTACGAGCAGTACTTC
14	medium-sized	TRBV28	TRBJ1-5	-	CASSLTGNGQPQHF	TGTGCCAGCAGTTTAACGGGGAATGGTCAGCCCCAGCATTTT
13	-	TRBV5-5	TRBJ1-1	TRBD1	CASSQRGGSEAFF	TGTGCCAGCAGCCAAAGAGGGGGCTCTGAAGCTTTCTTT
15	-	TRBV28	TRBJ1-6	-	CASSLSYRRNSPLHF	TGTGCCAGCAGTTTATCTTATAGACGAAATTCACCCCTCCACTTT
12	many	TRBV11-2	TRBJ2-3	-	CASSFQGDTQYF	TGTGCCAGCAGCTTTCAGGGTGATACGCAGTATTTT
16	few	TRBV9	TRBJ2-3	TRBD2	CASSVAAGGQTDTQYF	TGTGCCAGCAGCGTAGCTGCGGGAGGGCAGACAGATACGCAGTATTTT
16	once	TRBV3-1	TRBJ2-1	-	CASRQTSQWRYNEQFF	TGTGCCAGCAGACAGACCTCTCAGTGGAGATACAATGAGCAGTTCTTC
15	many	TRBV30	TRBJ2-4	-	CAWSALGRAKNIQYF	TGTGCCTGGAGTGCCTTGGGCAGGGCCAAAAACATTCAGTACTTC
16	many	TRBV2	TRBJ2-1	-	CASSGRLSKWEHEQFF	TGTGCCAGCAGTGGACGTCTATCCAAATGGGAGCATGAGCAGTTCTTC
13	-	TRBV6-5	TRBJ2-7	-	CASRATTPYEQYF	TGCGCCAGCAGAGCTACTACGCCCTACGAGCAGTACTTC
13	few	TRBV6-5	TRBJ1-2	TRBD1	CASSLGGVNGYTF	TGTGCCAGCAGCCTAGGGGGCGTGAATGGCTACACCTTC
12	many	TRBV7-2	TRBJ1-1	-	CASSLAGRRAFF	TGTGCCAGCAGCTTAGCAGGCCGAAGGGCTTTCTTT
17	-	TRBV11-2	TRBJ2-7	TRBD2	CASSLYRLAGLSYEQYF	TGTGCCAGCAGCTTATACCGGCTAGCGGGCCTTTCCTACGAGCAGTACTTC
15	-	TRBV12-3/TRBV12-4	TRBJ2-1	-	CASSLGLAVGNEQFF	TGTGCCAGCAGTTTAGGCCTAGCAGTGGGAAATGAGCAGTTCTTC
14	-	TRBV21-1	TRBJ2-5	-	CASSKQGPQETQYF	TGTGCCAGCAGCAAACAGGGCCCTCAAGAGACCCAGTACTTC